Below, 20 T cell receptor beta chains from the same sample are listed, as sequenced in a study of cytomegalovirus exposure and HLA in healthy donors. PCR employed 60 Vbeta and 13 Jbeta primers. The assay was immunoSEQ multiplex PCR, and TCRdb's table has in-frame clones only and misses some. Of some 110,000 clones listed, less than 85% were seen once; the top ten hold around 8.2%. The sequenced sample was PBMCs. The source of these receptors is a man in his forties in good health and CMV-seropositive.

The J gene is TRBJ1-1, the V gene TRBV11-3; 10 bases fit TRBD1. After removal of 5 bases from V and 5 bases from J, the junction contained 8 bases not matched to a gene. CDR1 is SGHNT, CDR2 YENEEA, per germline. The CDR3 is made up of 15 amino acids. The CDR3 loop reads CASSIFGTGVTEAFF. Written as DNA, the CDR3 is TGTGCCAGCAGCATATTTGGGACAGGGGTAACTGAAGCTTTCTTT. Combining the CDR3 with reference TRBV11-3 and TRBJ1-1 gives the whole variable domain EAGVVQSPRYKIIEKKQPVAFWCNPISGHNTLYWYLQNLGQGPELLIRYENEEAVDDSQLPKDRFSAERLKGVDSTLKIQPAELGDSAVYLCASSIFGTGVTEAFFGQGTRLTVV.

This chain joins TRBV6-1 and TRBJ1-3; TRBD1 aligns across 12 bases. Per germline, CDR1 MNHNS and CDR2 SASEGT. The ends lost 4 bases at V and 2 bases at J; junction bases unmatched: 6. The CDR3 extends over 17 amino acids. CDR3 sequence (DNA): TGTGCCAGCAGTGCCGGGACAGGGGGCTATACTGGAAACACCATATATTTT. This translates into CASSAGTGGYTGNTIYF.

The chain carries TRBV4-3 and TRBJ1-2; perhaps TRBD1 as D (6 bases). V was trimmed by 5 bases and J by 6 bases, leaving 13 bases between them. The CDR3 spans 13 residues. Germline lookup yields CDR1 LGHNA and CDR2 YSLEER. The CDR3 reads CASSTGRGDGYTF. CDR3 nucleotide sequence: TGCGCCAGCAGCACGGGCAGGGGTGATGGCTACACCTTC.

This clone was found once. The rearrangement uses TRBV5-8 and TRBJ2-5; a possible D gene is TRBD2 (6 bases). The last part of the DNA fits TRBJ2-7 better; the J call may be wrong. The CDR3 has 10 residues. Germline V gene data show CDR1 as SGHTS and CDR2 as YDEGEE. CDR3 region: CAGGASEQYF. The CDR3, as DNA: TGTGCCGGAGGGGCCTCCGAGCAGTACTTC.

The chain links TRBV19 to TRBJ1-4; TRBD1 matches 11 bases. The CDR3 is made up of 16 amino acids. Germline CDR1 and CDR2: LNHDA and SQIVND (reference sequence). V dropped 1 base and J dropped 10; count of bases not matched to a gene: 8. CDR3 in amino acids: CASSIVPGQGAGKLFF. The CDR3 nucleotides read TGTGCCAGTAGTATAGTCCCCGGACAGGGGGCCGGAAAACTGTTTTTT.

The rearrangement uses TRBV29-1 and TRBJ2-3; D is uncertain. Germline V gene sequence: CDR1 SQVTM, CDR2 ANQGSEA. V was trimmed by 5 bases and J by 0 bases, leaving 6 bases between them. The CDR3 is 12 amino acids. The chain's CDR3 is CSVRTSTDTQYF. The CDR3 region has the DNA TGCAGCGTTCGAACTAGCACAGATACGCAGTATTTT.

As DNA, the CDR3 is TGTGCCAGCAGCAAGACGGGGAGCTACGAGCAGTACTTC. This translates into CASSKTGSYEQYF. This chain uses TRBV11-3 with TRBJ2-7; TRBD2 is a possible D gene (5 bases). The germline V gene encodes CDR1 SGHNT and CDR2 YENEEA. V was shortened by 5 bases and J by 3 bases, with 11 bases between the two germline ends. The CDR3 sequence is 13 residues long.

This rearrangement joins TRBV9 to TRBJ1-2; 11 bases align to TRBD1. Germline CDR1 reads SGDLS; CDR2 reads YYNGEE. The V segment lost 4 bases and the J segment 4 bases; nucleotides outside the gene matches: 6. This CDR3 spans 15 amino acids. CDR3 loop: CASSPRTGGGYGYTF. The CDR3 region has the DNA TGTGCCAGCAGCCCCCGGACAGGGGGCGGCTATGGCTACACCTTC. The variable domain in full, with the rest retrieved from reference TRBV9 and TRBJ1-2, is DSGVTQTPKHLITATGQRVTLRCSPRSGDLSVYWYQQSLDQGLQFLIQYYNGEERAKGNILERFSAQQFPDLHSELNLSSLELGDSALYFCASSPRTGGGYGYTFGSGTRLTVV.

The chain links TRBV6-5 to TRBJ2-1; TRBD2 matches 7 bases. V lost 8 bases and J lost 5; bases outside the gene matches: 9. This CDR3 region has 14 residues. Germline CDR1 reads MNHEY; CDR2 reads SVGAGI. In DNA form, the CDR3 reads TGTGCCAGCCGTTCAGCGGGGAACGACAATGAGCAGTTCTTC. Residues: CASRSAGNDNEQFF.

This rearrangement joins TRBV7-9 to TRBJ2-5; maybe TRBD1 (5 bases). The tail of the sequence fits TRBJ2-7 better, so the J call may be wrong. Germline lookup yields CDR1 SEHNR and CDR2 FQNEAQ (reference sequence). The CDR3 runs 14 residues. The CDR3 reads CASSLLAGLGEQYF. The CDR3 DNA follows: TGTGCCAGCAGCTTATTGGCAGGGCTGGGCGAGCAGTACTTC.

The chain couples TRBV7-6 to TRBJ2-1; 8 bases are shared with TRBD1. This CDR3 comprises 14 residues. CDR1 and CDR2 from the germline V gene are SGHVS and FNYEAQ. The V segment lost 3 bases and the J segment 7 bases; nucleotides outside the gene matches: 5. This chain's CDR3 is CASSFGQGRNEQFF. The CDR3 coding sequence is TGTGCCAGCAGCTTTGGACAGGGAAGGAATGAGCAGTTCTTC.

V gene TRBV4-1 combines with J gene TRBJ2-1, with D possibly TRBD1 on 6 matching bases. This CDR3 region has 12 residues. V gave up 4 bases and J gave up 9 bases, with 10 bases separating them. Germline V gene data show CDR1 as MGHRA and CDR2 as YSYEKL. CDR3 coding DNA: TGCGCCAGCAGCCGGGGGCCGGTTGAGCAGTTCTTC. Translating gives CASSRGPVEQFF.

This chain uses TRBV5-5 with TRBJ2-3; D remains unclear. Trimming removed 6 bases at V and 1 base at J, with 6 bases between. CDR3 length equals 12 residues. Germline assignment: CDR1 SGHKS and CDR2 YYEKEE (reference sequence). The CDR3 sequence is CASTPGTDTQYF. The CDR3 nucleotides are TGTGCCAGCACCCCAGGCACAGATACGCAGTATTTT.

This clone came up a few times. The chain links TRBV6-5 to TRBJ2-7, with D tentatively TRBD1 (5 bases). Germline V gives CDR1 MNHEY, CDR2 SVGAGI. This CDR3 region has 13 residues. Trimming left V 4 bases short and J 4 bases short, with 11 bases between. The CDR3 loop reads CASSLYTGYEQYF. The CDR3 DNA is TGTGCCAGCAGTTTATATACAGGATACGAGCAGTACTTC.

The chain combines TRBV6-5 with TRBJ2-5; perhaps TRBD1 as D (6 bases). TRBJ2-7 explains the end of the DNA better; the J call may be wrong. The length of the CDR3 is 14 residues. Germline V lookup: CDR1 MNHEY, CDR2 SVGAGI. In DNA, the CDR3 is TGTGCCAGCAGACGGGACACTTCATCCTACGAGCAGTACTTC. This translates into CASRRDTSSYEQYF.

CDR3 in amino acids: CASSLDSLYTEAFF. CDR3 bases: TGTGCCAGCAGCTTAGACAGCCTCTACACTGAAGCTTTCTTT. The rearrangement uses TRBV7-3 and TRBJ1-1; D perhaps matches TRBD1 (5 bases). The V and J ends lost 2 bases and 3 bases respectively, with 10 bases between them. This CDR3 is built from 14 residues. Per germline, CDR1 SGHTA and CDR2 FQGTGA.

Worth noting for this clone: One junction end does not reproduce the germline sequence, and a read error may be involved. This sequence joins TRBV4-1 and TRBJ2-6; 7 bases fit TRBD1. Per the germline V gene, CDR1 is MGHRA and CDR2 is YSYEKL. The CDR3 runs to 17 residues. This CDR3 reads CASSQEGQESGANGLTF. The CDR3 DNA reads TGCGCCAGCAGCCAAGAAGGACAGGAGTCTGGGGCCAACGGCCTGACTTTC.

CDR3 nucleotide sequence: TGTGCCTGGAGTGTACGGGAGGACTGGATCCACTTT. It codes for CAWSVREDWIHF. This rearrangement joins TRBV30 to TRBJ1-6, with D uncertain. CDR1 and CDR2 (germline): GTSNPN, SVGIG (reference sequence). V lost 0 bases and J 17 bases, leaving 14 bases between the germline ends. This CDR3 spans 12 amino acids.

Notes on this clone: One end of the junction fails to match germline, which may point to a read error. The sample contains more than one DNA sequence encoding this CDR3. The CDR3 coding sequence is TGCGCCAGCTCCCAATTAGAAGGGGGGGGCCACTCCTACGAGCAGTACTTT. Protein sequence: CASSQLEGGGHSYEQYF. The rearrangement joins TRBV5-1 to TRBJ2-7; TRBD2 is a possible D gene (7 bases). The CDR3 is 17 amino acids. The germline gives CDR1 SGHRS, CDR2 YFSETQ.

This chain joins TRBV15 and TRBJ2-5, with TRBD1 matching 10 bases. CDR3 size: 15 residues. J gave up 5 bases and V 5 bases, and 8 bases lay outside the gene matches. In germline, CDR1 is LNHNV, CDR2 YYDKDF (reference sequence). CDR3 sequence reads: CATSGDRGIFETQYF. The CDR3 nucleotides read TGTGCCACCAGCGGGGACAGGGGAATCTTTGAGACCCAGTACTTC.